This T cell receptor beta chain was identified during a study of CXCR3-negative and CXCR3-positive naive CD8 T cells. Worth noting for this clonotype: Its antigen is not known.

Study-level findings and limits: A higher hydrophobicity marked the TRB CDR3s of CXCR3-positive naive cells versus CXCR3-negative naive cells.

CDR3 size: 15 residues. The germline CDR1 and CDR2 sequences are SQVTM and ANQGSEA. cDNA libraries for TRB were generated by 5' RACE incorporating UMI labels. TCRdb re-called the 5' RACE reads and gives one entry per CDR3 protein, without DNA. The clone table shows thousands of distinct CDR3 sequences, with the ten largest holding about 2.2%. This sequence joins TRBV29-1 and TRBJ1-1; TCRdb reports TRBD1, a call that lacks DNA to check it against. The source material was naive CXCR3+ CD8+ T cells from blood. Stated subset: CD45RO-CCR7+CD27+CD95- naive CD8+ T cells expressing CXCR3 (TNR3+). This clonotype originated in a human donor in good health. Some clones in this sample may be carry-over from other donors' samples. The CDR3 sequence: CSASPPGHLATEAFF.